These 30 T cell receptor beta chains came from one sample sequenced in a study of blood T cell repertoires in COVID-19. Repertoires were generated with immunoSEQ multiplex PCR, while TCRdb's copy carries only in-frame clones and drops some. This table has fewer than 150,000 clones, roughly 80% appearing once. The specimen sequenced was peripheral blood. All receptors derive from a woman aged 50 to 60 with acute or convalescent COVID-19.

The V call is TRBV25-1, the J call TRBJ1-4; D is unresolved. Per germline, CDR1 MGHDK and CDR2 SYGVNS. Trimming took 5 bases from V and 15 from J, leaving 16 bases between them. The CDR3 sequence is 12 residues long. The CDR3 reads CASSSPGSRMFF. For the CDR3, the DNA is TGTGCCAGCAGTTCCCCGGGAAGTAGGATGTTTTTT.

V usage is TRBV6-1 and J usage is TRBJ1-2; possible D gene TRBD1, 5 bases. The CDR3 extends over 15 amino acids. Trimming took 2 bases from V and 7 from J, leaving 17 bases between them. Germline CDR1 reads MNHNS; CDR2 reads SASEGT. CDR3 coding DNA: TGTGCCAGCAGTGAACTTGGGGGGGAAAAGGGTGGCTACACCTTC. This codes for CASSELGGEKGGYTF.

This clone was counted a few times. This may stem from a read error, because a much larger clone lies one nucleotide away. Other DNA sequences in this sample translate to the same CDR3. The chain links TRBV9 to TRBJ1-1; 8 bases map to TRBD1. Germline CDR1 SGDLS, CDR2 YYNGEE. CDR3 size: 14 residues. The J segment lost 0 bases and the V segment lost 3 bases, leaving 1 base of the junction unmatched. The CDR3 protein is CASSGTGLNTEAFF. In nucleotides, the CDR3 is TGTGCCAGCAGCGGGACAGGGTTGAACACTGAAGCTTTCTTT.

The J gene is TRBJ1-1, the V gene TRBV27, with D unclear. V was clipped by 5 bases and J by 4 bases, with 8 bases between them. The CDR3 loop spans 12 amino acids. CDR1 is MNHEY, CDR2 SMNVEV, per germline (reference sequence). Here the CDR3 DNA reads TGTGCCAGCAGTCCACCGGGCACTGAAGCTTTCTTT. Translation: CASSPPGTEAFF.

This chain links TRBV3-1 (or the pseudogene TRBV3-2) with TRBJ1-6; tentative D call: TRBD1 (5 bases). The CDR3 is made up of 17 amino acids. Trimming removed 0 bases at V and 3 bases at J, with 12 bases between. Germline assignment: CDR1 LGHDT and CDR2 YNNKEL (reference sequence). The CDR3 DNA is TGTGCCAGCAGCCAAGATCCGGCAGGGTTCTATAATTCACCCCTCCACTTT. As protein: CASSQDPAGFYNSPLHF.

The CDR3 coding sequence is TGCGCCAGCAGTGTTAGCGGGGGCCACGAGCAGTACTTC. Translation: CASSVSGGHEQYF. The chain combines TRBV10-1 with TRBJ2-7; 9 bases are a match to TRBD2. Germline V gene data show CDR1 as WNHNN and CDR2 as SYGVQD (reference sequence). J lost 5 bases, V lost 4 bases, and 3 bases had no gene match. The CDR3 sequence is 13 residues long.

This chain links TRBV5-5 with TRBJ2-7; TRBD1 aligns across 7 bases. This CDR3 contains 15 residues. The germline CDR1 and CDR2 sequences are SGHKS and YYEKEE (reference sequence). V lost 4 bases, J lost 0 bases, and 7 bases stayed unmatched. The CDR3 DNA reads TGTGCCAGCAGCCCCGAGGACAGGTTCTCCTACGAGCAGTACTTC. Amino acid sequence: CASSPEDRFSYEQYF. Using reference TRBV5-5 and TRBJ2-7 for the parts outside the CDR3, the full variable domain is DAGVTQSPTHLIKTRGQQVTLRCSPISGHKSVSWYQQVLGQGPQFIFQYYEKEERGRGNFPDRFSARQFPNYSSELNVNALLLGDSALYLCASSPEDRFSYEQYFGPGTRLTVT.

The chain recombines TRBV14 with TRBJ2-2; D is perhaps TRBD1 (5 bases). Per germline, CDR1 SGHDN and CDR2 FVKESK. The CDR3 is 15 amino acids. V was clipped by 9 bases and J by 0 bases, with 14 bases between them. CDR3 amino acids: CASSSQVANTGELFF. CDR3 bases: TGTGCCAGTTCCTCACAGGTGGCGAACACCGGGGAGCTGTTTTTT.

V usage is TRBV6-1 and J usage is TRBJ1-6, with 8 bases lining up with TRBD1. CDR3 length: 15 amino acids. Germline V gene sequence: CDR1 MNHNS, CDR2 SASEGT. Trimming took 2 bases from V and 8 from J; bases not matched to a gene: 5. CDR3 protein: CASSEPTGVDSPLHF. The CDR3 DNA sequence: TGTGCCAGCAGTGAACCGACAGGGGTGGATTCACCCCTCCACTTT.

J is TRBJ1-6 and V is TRBV18; a possible D gene is TRBD1 (6 bases). Germline CDR1 reads KGHSH; CDR2 reads LQKENI. V dropped 2 bases and J dropped 7 bases, with 12 bases sitting between them. There are 15 residues in the CDR3. The CDR3 loop is CASSPNRERNSPLHF. CDR3 in DNA: TGTGCCAGCTCACCAAACAGGGAGCGAAATTCACCCCTCCACTTT.

This clone turned up a few times. This chain links TRBV7-9 with TRBJ1-3; 7 bases match TRBD1. V dropped 1 base and J dropped 4; count of bases not matched to a gene: 7. The CDR3 has 16 residues. Germline V gene sequence: CDR1 SEHNR, CDR2 FQNEAQ (reference sequence). The CDR3 coding sequence is TGTGCCAGCAGCTTAGGTTCCTCAGGGGGAGGAAACACCATATATTTT. Protein: CASSLGSSGGGNTIYF.

V is TRBV30 and J is TRBJ1-6; D possibly corresponds to TRBD1 (5 bases). From germline, CDR1 is GTSNPN and CDR2 SVGIG (reference sequence). V lost 0 bases, J lost 9 bases, and 12 bases lay in between. This CDR3 contains 14 residues. CDR3 coding DNA: TGTGCCTGGAGTGTACAGGATCTAAGTTCACCCCTCCACTTT. It codes for CAWSVQDLSSPLHF.

CDR3: CASRARGPILYNEQFF. CDR3 DNA: TGTGCCAGCAGGGCAAGGGGGCCAATTCTCTACAATGAGCAGTTCTTC. The rearrangement joins TRBV27 to TRBJ2-1; TRBD1 aligns across 7 bases. The CDR3 totals 16 residues. Germline-derived CDR1 and CDR2 are MNHEY and SMNVEV (reference sequence). V lost 6 bases and J lost 3; bases outside the gene matches: 11.

Many counts were recorded for this clone. This sequence joins TRBV6-1 and TRBJ2-7, with no clear D. The CDR3 runs 14 residues. Germline V gives CDR1 MNHNS, CDR2 SASEGT. The V end was cut by 0 bases, the J end by 7 bases, with 13 bases between. CDR3 residues: CASSEALSRREQYF. CDR3 DNA: TGTGCCAGCAGTGAAGCGCTGAGCCGTCGGGAGCAGTACTTC.

For the CDR3, the DNA is TGTGCCAGCTCACCAAAAGCGGGGGGGATCTCCTACAATGAGCAGTTCTTC. It yields the protein CASSPKAGGISYNEQFF. J is TRBJ2-1 and V is TRBV18; 10 nucleotides align to TRBD2. Germline CDR1 KGHSH, CDR2 LQKENI. There are 17 residues in the CDR3. Losses at the gene ends were 2 bases for V and 0 bases for J; bases not matched to a gene: 4.

This rearrangement joins TRBV2 to TRBJ1-1, with D unresolved. The V gene's germline CDR1 is SNHLY and CDR2 FYNNEI. The V end lost 8 bases, the J end lost 5 bases, and 27 bases lay between the germline ends. The CDR3 contains 17 residues. The CDR3 loop reads CASRGGFMGSLDTEAFF. The CDR3 nucleotides read TGTGCCAGCCGGGGTGGGTTCATGGGGTCTTTGGATACTGAAGCTTTCTTT.

The chain uses TRBV2 and TRBJ1-2, with D possibly TRBD1 on 5 matching bases. Between the trimmed V and J ends, which lost 3 bases and 0 bases, there was a span of 17 bases. This CDR3 has 17 amino acids. Germline V gives CDR1 SNHLY, CDR2 FYNNEI. CDR3 in DNA: TGTGCCAGCAGTGACCTAACGGGGAGGGACTCTAACTATGGCTACACCTTC. Residues: CASSDLTGRDSNYGYTF.

This clone was seen only once. The rearrangement joins TRBV29-1 to TRBJ2-4; 7 bases align to TRBD2. Trimming removed 2 bases from V and 13 bases from J; junction bases left unmatched: 5. The CDR3 totals 11 residues. Germline V gene data show CDR1 as SQVTM and CDR2 as ANQGSEA. DNA of the CDR3: TGCAGCGTTGAAAGTCGGGGAGGGCAGTACTTC. This gives the protein CSVESRGGQYF.

In the case of this clone: In the same sample, other DNA sequences code for this CDR3. The chain employs TRBV5-1 and TRBJ1-5; no clear D gene. Germline V gene data show CDR1 as SGHRS and CDR2 as YFSETQ. Trimming shortened V by 0 bases and J by 5 bases, and 6 bases separated the two germline ends. The CDR3 is 13 residues long. CDR3: CASSLGGDQPQHF. CDR3 DNA sequence: TGCGCCAGCAGCTTGGGAGGTGATCAGCCCCAGCATTTT.

The chain joins TRBV27 to TRBJ2-2, with D possibly TRBD2 on 5 matching bases. V was trimmed by 2 bases and J by 5 bases, leaving 12 bases between them. This CDR3 has 15 residues. Germline V lookup: CDR1 MNHEY, CDR2 SMNVEV (reference sequence). In DNA, the CDR3 is TGTGCCAGCAGTTTAGGTTCCCGGGGAACCGGGGAGCTGTTTTTT. Protein: CASSLGSRGTGELFF.

V usage is TRBV2 and J usage is TRBJ1-1; TRBD1 aligns across 9 bases. Trimming at V came to 4 bases and at J to 0 bases, leaving 18 bases not matched to a gene. This CDR3 is 20 amino acids long. Per the germline V gene, CDR1 is SNHLY and CDR2 is FYNNEI. The CDR3 loop reads CASSGQKSPRGQGMNTEAFF. In DNA, the CDR3 is TGTGCCAGCAGTGGCCAGAAATCACCTCGGGGACAGGGAATGAACACTGAAGCTTTCTTT.

V usage is TRBV5-4 and J usage is TRBJ1-2; D gene ambiguous. This CDR3 is built from 14 residues. V was trimmed by 0 bases and J by 5 bases, leaving 11 bases between them. The germline V gene has CDR1 SGHNT and CDR2 YYREEE (reference sequence). For the CDR3, the DNA is TGTGCCAGCAGCTTGGCCGGTCTGAATTATGGCTACACCTTC. Translating gives CASSLAGLNYGYTF.

This chain connects TRBV12-3 or TRBV12-4 to TRBJ1-2, with D tentatively TRBD1 (6 bases). The CDR3 consists of 13 residues. Trimming removed 6 bases from V and 9 bases from J, with 17 bases in between. CDR3: CASSLSQQGSYTF. For the CDR3, the DNA is TGTGCCAGCAGCCTGAGCCAACAGGGAAGCTACACCTTC.

The chain links TRBV5-1 to TRBJ2-7, with 7 positions matching TRBD1. The CDR3 has 14 amino acids. Germline V lookup: CDR1 SGHRS, CDR2 YFSETQ. V lost 0 bases to trimming and J lost 1 base; unmatched junction nucleotides: 1. The CDR3 loop reads CASSLETGSYEQYF. The CDR3 DNA reads TGCGCCAGCAGCTTGGAGACAGGGTCCTACGAGCAGTACTTC. The whole variable domain, filled in from reference TRBV5-1 and TRBJ2-7, reads KAGVTQTPRYLIKTRGQQVTLSCSPISGHRSVSWYQQTPGQGLQFLFEYFSETQRNKGNFPGRFSGRQFSNSRSEMNVSTLELGDSALYLCASSLETGSYEQYFGPGTRLTVT.

This chain connects TRBV7-8 to TRBJ2-1; 8 bases align to TRBD2. This CDR3 spans 17 amino acids. The germline gives CDR1 SGHVS, CDR2 FQNEAQ. The V segment lost 5 bases and the J segment 1 base; nucleotides outside the gene matches: 10. CDR3 DNA: TGTGCCAGCAGCGTATCGGGGGGGTTTGGGTCCTACAATGAGCAGTTCTTC. This encodes CASSVSGGFGSYNEQFF.

This chain joins TRBV9 and TRBJ1-1; D possibly corresponds to TRBD1 (6 bases). This CDR3 spans 14 amino acids. V was pared by 2 bases and J by 3 bases, with 11 bases between. Looked up from germline, CDR1 is SGDLS and CDR2 is YYNGEE. The CDR3 region has the DNA TGTGCCAGCAGCGTCTCTCCAGGGGACACTGAAGCTTTCTTT. Translation gives CASSVSPGDTEAFF.

This clone was seen more than once but under ten times. The J gene is TRBJ2-7, the V gene TRBV11-2; TRBD2 might be the D (6 bases). The V end was cut by 1 base, the J end by 3 bases, with 13 bases between. The CDR3 is 15 amino acids. Germline assignment: CDR1 SGHAT and CDR2 FQNNGV. CDR3 region: CASSLGWRGYYEQYF. The CDR3 region has the DNA TGTGCCAGCAGCTTAGGTTGGCGGGGCTACTACGAGCAGTACTTC.

The chain combines TRBV13 with TRBJ2-1; 11 nucleotides agree with TRBD1. The V gene end was trimmed by 4 bases and the J gene end by 7 bases; junction bases not matched to a gene: 12. The germline V gene encodes CDR1 PRHDT and CDR2 FYEKMQ (reference sequence). The CDR3 covers 17 residues. The DNA of the CDR3 is TGTGCCAGCAGCTCCCACCGAGGGGGACAGGGGGTGAATGAGCAGTTCTTC. Translating it yields CASSSHRGGQGVNEQFF.

The CDR3 region is CASREDRVSPLHF. CDR3 sequence (DNA): TGTGCCAGTAGGGAGGACAGGGTGTCACCCCTCCACTTT. The chain employs TRBV19 and TRBJ1-6; 8 nucleotides match TRBD1. Unmatched junction bases numbered 5, after V lost 6 bases and J lost 10 bases. This CDR3 region has 13 residues. CDR1 and CDR2 (germline): LNHDA, SQIVND (reference sequence).

CDR3 in amino acids: CASSLELLSGDTQYF. CDR3 bases: TGCGCCAGCAGCTTGGAACTGTTGAGCGGAGATACGCAGTATTTT. This chain uses TRBV5-1 with TRBJ2-3; TRBD2 is a possible D gene (5 bases). The germline V gene has CDR1 SGHRS and CDR2 YFSETQ. V dropped 0 bases and J dropped 5 bases, with 13 bases sitting between them. The CDR3 has 15 residues. The whole variable domain, remainder taken from reference TRBV5-1 and TRBJ2-3, is KAGVTQTPRYLIKTRGQQVTLSCSPISGHRSVSWYQQTPGQGLQFLFEYFSETQRNKGNFPGRFSGRQFSNSRSEMNVSTLELGDSALYLCASSLELLSGDTQYFGPGTRLTVL.